One sample yielded the 5 T cell receptor beta chains listed below, sequenced in a study of vaccination and CD4 T cells after COVID-19 (dated by TCRdb to between 2021 and 2022). Library prep was done by PCR. Sequencing was carried out with an Illumina iSeq 100. TCR sequencing of DNA from cultured CD4+ T cells used the Oncomine TCR Beta short-read assay at the Johns Hopkins FTIC core. Through fastp at Q25 and MiXCR, TCRdb rebuilt clones from the public reads, retaining in-frame beta chains. Records with the same CDR3 protein are collapsed into one entry carrying the most frequent genes and DNA. The sample table records approximately 19,000 distinct CDR3 sequences; less than 55% of these occur just once. The top ten constitute more than 8.5% of the sample. No antigen has been assigned to these receptors. This sample's treatment or condition label indicates: 10-day PBMC culture with coronavirus spike peptide pools or control peptides (ViraFEST assay).

Material: CD4+ T cells from blood, cultured in vitro, obtained before SARS-CoV-2 vaccination. These receptors were collected from a human donor who had recovered from COVID-19.

This clonotype is labeled as medium-sized. Its ends do not fully match the called genes, so a read error is possible. The gene calls are TRBV7-9 and TRBJ2-5; D unclear. Germline V CDR1 and CDR2: SEHNR, FQNEAQ (reference sequence). CDR3 length: 14 residues. CDR3 DNA sequence: TGTGCCAGCAGCCCGCACTACGGGCCAAGAGACCCTAACTTC. It encodes CASSPHYGPRDPNF.

V usage is TRBV20-1 and J usage is TRBJ2-2; D ambiguous. The CDR3 spans 12 residues. CDR1 and CDR2 from the germline V gene are DFQATT and SNEGSKA (reference sequence). Trimming cost V 4 bases and J 4 bases, with 7 bases left between them. The CDR3 DNA is TGCAGTGCTATCCAAGGCACCGGGGAGCTGTTTTTT. Translation gives CSAIQGTGELFF.

The chain links TRBV27 to TRBJ2-2; D tentatively fits TRBD1 or TRBD2 (5 bases each). V lost 5 bases, J lost 6 bases, and 16 bases lay in between. CDR1 is MNHEY, CDR2 SMNVEV, per germline (reference sequence). The CDR3 consists of 15 residues. Here the CDR3 DNA reads TGTGCCAGCAGTCGACCGGGACCCCATTCCGGGGAGCTGTTTTTT. Protein sequence: CASSRPGPHSGELFF.

The V call is TRBV20-1, the J call TRBJ2-5; a possible D gene is TRBD1 (6 bases). V was shortened by 2 bases and J by 1 base, with 11 bases between the two germline ends. This CDR3 is 14 amino acids long. CDR1 is DFQATT and CDR2 is SNEGSKA in the germline V gene (reference sequence). In DNA, the CDR3 is TGCAGTGCTAGACCGGGACACCTCCAAGAGACCCAGTACTTC. Translated: CSARPGHLQETQYF.

The chain joins TRBV20-1 to TRBJ2-7; tentatively, D is TRBD1 (5 bases). The ends were cut back, 5 bases at V and 3 bases at J, with 11 bases in the middle. Germline V lookup: CDR1 DFQATT, CDR2 SNEGSKA (reference sequence). The CDR3 contains 12 residues. The DNA for the CDR3 is TGCAGTGCTCATTTCAGGGACTACGAGCAGTACTTC. This translates into CSAHFRDYEQYF.